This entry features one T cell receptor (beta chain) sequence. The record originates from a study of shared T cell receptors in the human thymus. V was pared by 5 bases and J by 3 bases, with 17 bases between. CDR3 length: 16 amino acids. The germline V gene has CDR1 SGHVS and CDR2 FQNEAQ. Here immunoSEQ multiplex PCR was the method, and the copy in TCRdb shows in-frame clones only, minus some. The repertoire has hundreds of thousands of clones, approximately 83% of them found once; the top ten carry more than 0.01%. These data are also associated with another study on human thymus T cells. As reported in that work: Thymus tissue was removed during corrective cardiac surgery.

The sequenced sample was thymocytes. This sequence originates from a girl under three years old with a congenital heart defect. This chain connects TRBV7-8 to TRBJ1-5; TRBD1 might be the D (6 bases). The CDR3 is CASSPNRVRSNQPQHF. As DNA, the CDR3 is TGTGCCAGCAGCCCGAACAGGGTAAGATCCAATCAGCCCCAGCATTTT.